The 30 T cell receptor beta chains in this list originate from one sample, sequenced in a study of T cells in localized non-small cell lung cancer. Only in-frame clones appear in the TCRdb table, and some are missing; sequencing was by immunoSEQ multiplex PCR. The table records more than 1,500 clones, roughly 24% of them present only once. Sequenced here: lung tumor tissue, sampled before any cancer treatment. The receptors come from a female donor over 55 with stage II lung adenocarcinoma.

The rearrangement joins TRBV19 to TRBJ2-1; 9 nucleotides align to TRBD2. V lost 6 bases to trimming and J lost 4 bases; unmatched junction nucleotides: 7. Germline V CDR1 and CDR2: LNHDA, SQIVND (reference sequence). The CDR3 is 15 residues long. CDR3 protein: CASSPTSGQYNEQFF. The CDR3, as DNA: TGTGCCAGTAGCCCGACTAGCGGACAATACAATGAGCAGTTCTTC. The variable domain in full, with the rest retrieved from reference TRBV19 and TRBJ2-1, is DGGITQSPKYLFRKEGQNVTLSCEQNLNHDAMYWYRQDPGQGLRLIYYSQIVNDFQKGDIAEGYSVSREKKESFPLTVTSAQKNPTAFYLCASSPTSGQYNEQFFGPGTRLTVL.

This clone occurred a few times. The J gene is TRBJ1-1, the V gene TRBV6-8, with 7 bases fitting TRBD1. Germline trimming cut 2 bases from V and 0 bases from J; bases unmatched to any gene: 3. Germline CDR1 and CDR2: MNHGY and SAAAGT. The CDR3 runs to 15 residues. The CDR3 DNA reads TGTGCCAGCAGTTACAGTAGGGGGCTGAACACTGAAGCTTTCTTT. Translating gives CASSYSRGLNTEAFF.

This clone is termed large. The chain combines TRBV19 with TRBJ2-2; D not resolved. The ends were cut back, 3 bases at V and 6 bases at J, with 8 bases in the middle. This CDR3 region has 13 residues. The germline gives CDR1 LNHDA, CDR2 SQIVND (reference sequence). The CDR3 DNA reads as TGTGCCAGTAGTATGGATCCAGCCGGGGAGCTGTTTTTT. Its protein product is CASSMDPAGELFF.

This clone occurred a few times. The chain uses TRBV11-3 and TRBJ2-5; D is uncertain. Looked up from germline, CDR1 is SGHNT and CDR2 is YENEEA. Trimming stripped 5 bases from V and 0 bases from J, with 10 bases between. The CDR3 is made up of 14 amino acids. As DNA, the CDR3 is TGTGCCAGCAGCCAAGCTGAAGACCAAGAGACCCAGTACTTC. Encoded protein: CASSQAEDQETQYF.

V is TRBV5-1 and J is TRBJ2-7, with 10 positions matching TRBD2. The CDR3 spans 16 residues. The germline V gene encodes CDR1 SGHRS and CDR2 YFSETQ. V lost 2 bases and J lost 6; bases outside the gene matches: 11. The CDR3 spells CASSLNPAGGPGEQYF. As DNA, the CDR3 is TGCGCCAGCAGCTTAAACCCAGCGGGAGGGCCGGGCGAGCAGTACTTC.

V is TRBV19 and J is TRBJ2-2, with D possibly called TRBD1 or TRBD2 (5 bases each). Germline CDR1 LNHDA, CDR2 SQIVND (reference sequence). The length of the CDR3 is 15 residues. V gave up 9 bases and J gave up 3 bases, with 17 bases separating them. In nucleotides, the CDR3 is TGTGCCAGCTCCCCTAGGGGCGGGTACACCGGGGAGCTGTTTTTT. This sequence encodes CASSPRGGYTGELFF.

The V gene is TRBV12-2, the J gene TRBJ1-2. TRBV12-2 is annotated as a pseudogene. The CDR3 spans 15 residues. Here the CDR3 DNA reads TGTGCAAGTCGCAGACCGCCACGAAAGACCTATGGCTACACCTTC. Protein: CASRRPPRKTYGYTF.

In DNA form, the CDR3 reads TGTGCCAGTAGTATAGTCCCCAGGGTCGGGGAGCTGTTTTTT. It specifies CASSIVPRVGELFF. This chain links TRBV19 with TRBJ2-2, with a weak D call TRBD1 (5 bases). Germline CDR1 reads LNHDA; CDR2 reads SQIVND (reference sequence). This CDR3 spans 14 amino acids. V lost 1 base to trimming and J lost 7 bases, with 10 bases between them.

The chain uses TRBV11-3 and TRBJ2-7, with TRBD2 matching over 8 bases. The trim removed 5 bases at V and 2 bases at J, leaving 5 bases unmatched. CDR1 is SGHNT, CDR2 YENEEA, per germline. This CDR3 has 14 amino acids. The CDR3 sequence: CASSPKAGAYEQYF. The CDR3 coding sequence is TGTGCCAGCAGCCCCAAAGCGGGGGCCTACGAGCAGTACTTC.

In this sample, this clone turned up a few times. V is TRBV9 and J is TRBJ1-3, with D tentatively TRBD1 (5 bases). The CDR3 totals 14 residues. Between the trimmed V and J ends, which lost 5 bases and 0 bases, there was a span of 9 bases. CDR1 is SGDLS and CDR2 is YYNGEE in the germline V gene. CDR3 in amino acids: CASRETASGNTIYF. The CDR3 DNA reads TGTGCCAGCAGGGAGACAGCCTCTGGAAACACCATATATTTT.

This sequence joins TRBV6-8 and TRBJ1-6; D not resolved. With 5 bases removed from V and 7 bases from J, the gap between germline ends came to 12 bases. CDR1 and CDR2 (germline): MNHGY, SAAAGT. This CDR3 has 14 residues. The CDR3 DNA sequence: TGTGCCAGCAGTGTTTTCTGGGCAAATTCACCCCTCCACTTT. Protein sequence: CASSVFWANSPLHF.

This clone is classed as medium-sized. The V and J genes are TRBV9 and TRBJ2-1; TRBD2 matches 13 bases. V was clipped by 4 bases and J by 9 bases; unmatched bases: 7. This CDR3 contains 15 residues. Per the germline V gene, CDR1 is SGDLS and CDR2 is YYNGEE. The CDR3: CASSPVGLAGVEQFF. The CDR3 bases are TGTGCCAGCAGCCCAGTTGGACTAGCGGGAGTTGAGCAGTTCTTC.

This chain joins TRBV6-8 and TRBJ2-7, with D maybe TRBD2 (5 bases). CDR3 size: 15 residues. The germline V gene encodes CDR1 MNHGY and CDR2 SAAAGT. The V end was cut by 6 bases, the J end by 2 bases, with 17 bases between. The DNA of the CDR3 is TGTGCCAGCAGAGCGGCGTCTAGCACTCCCTACGAGCAGTACTTC. Translation gives CASRAASSTPYEQYF.

The rearrangement joins TRBV27 to TRBJ1-1, with TRBD1 identical over 10 bases. Germline trimming cut 2 bases from V and 3 bases from J; bases unmatched to any gene: 3. Looked up from germline, CDR1 is MNHEY and CDR2 is SMNVEV (reference sequence). The CDR3 consists of 15 residues. CDR3 nucleotides: TGTGCCAGCAGTTTAGGGACAGGGGCATACACTGAAGCTTTCTTT. Its translation: CASSLGTGAYTEAFF.

Remarks on this clone: Other nucleotide sequences from this sample produce the same CDR3. This chain links TRBV9 with TRBJ1-2, with unresolved D. CDR1 and CDR2 from the germline V gene are SGDLS and YYNGEE. The V and J ends lost 0 bases and 2 bases respectively, with 8 bases between them. CDR3 size: 14 residues. CDR3 nucleotide sequence: TGTGCCAGCAGCGTAGGAAGGGCAAACTATGGCTACACCTTC. It codes for CASSVGRANYGYTF.

The DNA of the CDR3 is TGCAGCGTTATCGGGAGAGGCACAGATACGCAGTATTTT. Translated: CSVIGRGTDTQYF. V and J are TRBV29-1 and TRBJ2-3; D is perhaps TRBD2 (6 bases). V was clipped by 5 bases and J by 1 base, with 10 bases between them. The CDR3 runs to 13 residues. CDR1 and CDR2 from the germline V gene are SQVTM and ANQGSEA.

This chain connects TRBV5-1 to TRBJ1-3; D is unclear. The CDR3 loop spans 15 amino acids. Germline CDR1 SGHRS, CDR2 YFSETQ. V lost 4 bases to trimming and J lost 2 bases, with 13 bases between them. The CDR3 region has the DNA TGCGCCAGCAGCCCCGGTGGGTTAGCTGGAAACACCATATATTTT. It encodes CASSPGGLAGNTIYF.

This chain uses TRBV30 with TRBJ2-1; D is tentatively TRBD1 or TRBD2 (5 bases each). The CDR3 is made up of 17 amino acids. The V end lost 0 bases, the J end lost 0 bases, and 15 bases lay between the germline ends. Germline CDR1 GTSNPN, CDR2 SVGIG (reference sequence). For the CDR3, the DNA is TGTGCCTGGAGTGTAATCGGGACCGTGAGCTCCTACAATGAGCAGTTCTTC. Translated: CAWSVIGTVSSYNEQFF.

V is TRBV28 and J is TRBJ2-6; D is possibly TRBD1 (5 bases). This CDR3 is built from 13 residues. CDR1 is MDHEN, CDR2 SYDVKM, per germline. The V end was cut by 5 bases, the J end by 11 bases, with 13 bases between. Written as DNA, the CDR3 is TGTGCCAGCAGTATCGACAGTTCGCACGTCCTGACTTTC. Protein sequence: CASSIDSSHVLTF.

The chain recombines TRBV6-8 with TRBJ1-1; TRBD1 might be the D (6 bases). V lost 5 bases to trimming and J lost 6 bases, with 16 bases between them. CDR1 and CDR2 from the germline V gene are MNHGY and SAAAGT. CDR3 length: 14 amino acids. CDR3 in amino acids: CASSERQGMAEAFF. CDR3 DNA: TGTGCCAGCAGTGAGCGGCAGGGGATGGCTGAAGCTTTCTTT.

The rearrangement joins TRBV19 to TRBJ2-3, with TRBD1 identical over 7 bases. The CDR3 covers 14 residues. V trimming: 8 bases; J trimming: 2 bases; junction bases outside the gene matches: 7. Looked up from germline, CDR1 is LNHDA and CDR2 is SQIVND (reference sequence). CDR3: CASRRQGSTDTQYF. Written as DNA, the CDR3 is TGTGCCAGTCGTAGACAGGGCTCCACAGATACGCAGTATTTT.

The gene calls are TRBV5-1 and TRBJ1-1, with no clear D. With 1 base removed from V and 0 bases from J, the gap between germline ends came to 10 bases. This CDR3 is built from 15 residues. Germline values: CDR1 SGHRS, CDR2 YFSETQ. The CDR3 loop is CASSLYQTLNTEAFF. As DNA, the CDR3 is TGCGCCAGCAGCTTGTATCAAACCTTGAACACTGAAGCTTTCTTT.

The rearrangement links TRBV19 to TRBJ2-5; D is undetermined. The CDR3 covers 12 residues. The V gene lost 1 base and the J gene lost 4 bases, with 4 bases spanning the gap. Germline V gene data show CDR1 as LNHDA and CDR2 as SQIVND (reference sequence). The CDR3 region has the DNA TGTGCCAGTAGTATAGCAGGAGAGACCCAGTACTTC. It translates to CASSIAGETQYF.

The CDR3 protein is CASSYGGATRDTQYF. The CDR3 nucleotides are TGTGCCAGCAGTTACGGGGGGGCCACGAGGGATACGCAGTATTTT. V usage is TRBV6-7 and J usage is TRBJ2-3; TRBD2 is a possible D gene (7 bases). TRBV6-7 is placed among ORFs of uncertain function. The CDR3 is made up of 15 amino acids. Trimming shortened V by 2 bases and J by 6 bases, and 15 bases separated the two germline ends.

This sequence joins TRBV28 and TRBJ1-5; D not resolved. Germline V gene data show CDR1 as MDHEN and CDR2 as SYDVKM. V was pared by 2 bases and J by 7 bases, with 9 bases between. The CDR3 is 13 residues long. Here the CDR3 reads CASSLEGQQPQHF. CDR3 DNA sequence: TGTGCCAGCAGTTTAGAGGGTCAACAGCCCCAGCATTTT. The full variable domain, with the rest looked up from reference TRBV28 and TRBJ1-5, is DVKVTQSSRYLVKRTGEKVFLECVQDMDHENMFWYRQDPGLGLRLIYFSYDVKMKEKGDIPEGYSVSREKKERFSLILESASTNQTSMYLCASSLEGQQPQHFGDGTRLSIL.

The chain carries TRBV29-1 and TRBJ2-3, with a possible D match to TRBD2 (5 bases). V lost 7 bases, J lost 3 bases, and 17 bases lay in between. The CDR3 contains 14 residues. Germline V gene data show CDR1 as SQVTM and CDR2 as ANQGSEA. As DNA, the CDR3 is TGCAGCGCAGAGGGATTATTGGGGACAGATACGCAGTATTTT. It translates to CSAEGLLGTDTQYF.

The gene calls are TRBV28 and TRBJ1-2; D gene ambiguous. V was pared by 6 bases and J by 4 bases, with 12 bases between. The CDR3 is 13 amino acids. CDR1 is MDHEN and CDR2 is SYDVKM in the germline V gene. The CDR3 protein is CASRIDGGYGYTF. The CDR3 coding sequence is TGTGCCAGCAGAATTGACGGCGGCTATGGCTACACCTTC.

The sample holds a few counts of this clone. The V and J genes are TRBV14 and TRBJ2-7; possibly TRBD1 for D (6 bases). This CDR3 spans 13 amino acids. The germline V gene has CDR1 SGHDN and CDR2 FVKESK. V lost 3 bases, J lost 4 bases, and 10 bases lay in between. The CDR3 sequence is CASSQGAKYEQYF. Here the CDR3 DNA reads TGTGCCAGCAGCCAGGGGGCGAAATACGAGCAGTACTTC.

This clone has more than one count but fewer than ten. The gene calls are TRBV7-1 and TRBJ2-7; TRBD2 might be the D (5 bases). TRBV7-1 is reported as an ORF; its role is uncertain. Between the trimmed V and J ends, which lost 4 bases and 3 bases, there was a span of 16 bases. This CDR3 spans 15 amino acids. The CDR3 here is CASSLSGGLVYEQYF. CDR3 bases: TGTGCCAGCAGCTTATCAGGCGGGCTGGTCTACGAGCAGTACTTC.

This clone turned up a few times. V usage is TRBV30 and J usage is TRBJ1-2; D is perhaps TRBD1 (6 bases). CDR3 length: 12 residues. V was cut by 3 bases and J by 2 bases, with 7 bases left in between. The V gene's germline CDR1 is GTSNPN and CDR2 SVGIG (reference sequence). The CDR3 loop reads CAWSRGNYGYTF. CDR3 bases: TGTGCCTGGAGCAGGGGAAACTATGGCTACACCTTC.